Listed here are 21 T cell receptor beta chains from one sample, sequenced in a study of cytomegalovirus exposure and HLA in healthy donors. PCR used 60 Vbeta primers and 13 Jbeta primers. Sequencing used immunoSEQ multiplex PCR; TCRdb keeps in-frame clones, though not all of them. The sample holds about 150,000 clones, 65% to 80% seen once. The source material was PBMCs. The source of these receptors is a man aged 18 to 30 in good health and CMV-seronegative.

This clone came up a few times. The rearrangement links TRBV5-1 to TRBJ2-2; 8 positions match TRBD1. The CDR3 runs 16 residues. V lost 0 bases and J lost 3; bases outside the gene matches: 4. Germline V gives CDR1 SGHRS, CDR2 YFSETQ. The CDR3 DNA sequence: TGCGCCAGCAGCTTGGAGGACAGGGTGGACACCGGGGAGCTGTTTTTT. Translated, it gives CASSLEDRVDTGELFF.

The chain has TRBV28 and TRBJ1-5; D is undetermined. Germline CDR1 reads MDHEN; CDR2 reads SYDVKM. Deletions cut 5 bases from V and 7 bases from J, with 9 bases between. This CDR3 has 12 amino acids. For the CDR3, the DNA is TGTGCCAGCAGTATCCTTGAGCAGCCCCAGCATTTT. Its translation: CASSILEQPQHF.

Points on this clone: At the DNA level, this CDR3 is encoded by other sequences in the same sample as well. CDR3 DNA: TGTGCCAGCAGCCTGGGACAGACAAACACCGGGGAGCTGTTTTTT. It translates to CASSLGQTNTGELFF. This sequence joins TRBV7-9 and TRBJ2-2; 7 bases are a match to TRBD1. Trimming at V came to 5 bases and at J to 2 bases, leaving 5 bases not matched to a gene. The CDR3 is made up of 15 amino acids. In germline, CDR1 is SEHNR, CDR2 FQNEAQ (reference sequence). The whole variable domain, remainder taken from reference TRBV7-9 and TRBJ2-2, is DTGVSQNPRHKITKRGQNVTFRCDPISEHNRLYWYRQTLGQGPEFLTYFQNEAQLEKSRLLSDRFSAERPKGSFSTLEIQRTEQGDSAMYLCASSLGQTNTGELFFGEGSRLTVL.

The chain carries TRBV5-4 and TRBJ2-3, with TRBD1 matching 11 bases. V was clipped by 4 bases and J by 2 bases; unmatched bases: 6. This CDR3 region has 16 residues. Germline V gene lookup returns CDR1 SGHNT and CDR2 YYREEE (reference sequence). CDR3 protein: CASSGGTGGFTDTQYF. The CDR3 DNA reads TGTGCCAGCAGCGGGGGGACAGGGGGTTTCACAGATACGCAGTATTTT.

This chain uses TRBV5-4 with TRBJ2-3, with D unclear. Germline V gives CDR1 SGHNT, CDR2 YYREEE (reference sequence). The CDR3 runs 16 residues. Trimming took 0 bases from V and 2 from J, leaving 13 bases between them. In DNA, the CDR3 is TGTGCCAGCAGCTTGGGGGCCTCCGTCCTCACAGATACGCAGTATTTT. Amino acid sequence: CASSLGASVLTDTQYF.

DNA of the CDR3: TGTGCCAGCAGCCTATTCGATGAAAAACTGTTTTTT. Amino acids: CASSLFDEKLFF. The chain carries TRBV25-1 and TRBJ1-4, with unresolved D. V was shortened by 6 bases and J by 6 bases, with 8 bases between the two germline ends. CDR3 length: 12 residues. Germline V CDR1 and CDR2: MGHDK, SYGVNS.

J is TRBJ1-2 and V is TRBV5-1, with 9 nucleotides matching TRBD1. Germline lookup yields CDR1 SGHRS and CDR2 YFSETQ. V dropped 1 base and J dropped 6; count of bases not matched to a gene: 4. This CDR3 region has 14 residues. Here the CDR3 DNA reads TGCGCCAGCAGCTTGCCGGACAGGGGCAATGGCTACACCTTC. Protein: CASSLPDRGNGYTF.

This sequence joins TRBV2 and TRBJ1-3, with 8 bases aligning to TRBD1. The germline CDR1 and CDR2 sequences are SNHLY and FYNNEI. The CDR3 contains 15 residues. Trimming took 4 bases from V and 4 from J; bases not matched to a gene: 6. The CDR3 loop is CASSAAGGPGNTIYF. In DNA, the CDR3 is TGTGCCAGCAGTGCGGCAGGGGGCCCAGGAAACACCATATATTTT.

In nucleotides, the CDR3 is TGTGCCAGCAGCTTGCTGGCCGGGAGCTCCTACGAGCAGTACTTC. Its protein is CASSLLAGSSYEQYF. The rearrangement joins TRBV5-5 to TRBJ2-7; D is possibly TRBD2 (6 bases). This CDR3 is 15 amino acids long. Per the germline V gene, CDR1 is SGHKS and CDR2 is YYEKEE (reference sequence). V lost 1 base and J lost 0, with 11 bases in between.

This chain connects TRBV5-1 to TRBJ1-1; 7 bases match TRBD1. Germline assignment: CDR1 SGHRS and CDR2 YFSETQ. J gave up 3 bases and V 2 bases, and 4 bases lay outside the gene matches. This CDR3 contains 14 residues. CDR3 sequence: CASSFQGVDTEAFF. The CDR3 bases are TGCGCCAGCAGCTTCCAGGGGGTGGACACTGAAGCTTTCTTT.

About this clone: The junction departs from the called germline gene at one end, perhaps through a read error. The V call is TRBV10-2, the J call TRBJ2-4; a weak D match, TRBD1 (6 bases). The CDR3 extends over 13 amino acids. CDR1 is WSHSY, CDR2 SAAADI, per germline. The CDR3 here is CASSESQGNSQYF. The CDR3 DNA is TGCGCCAGCAGTGAGAGTCAGGGGAACAGTCAGTACTTC.

The chain has TRBV18 and TRBJ1-6; a possible D gene is TRBD1 (5 bases). CDR1 is KGHSH, CDR2 LQKENI, per germline. CDR3 length: 16 amino acids. Trimming left V 6 bases short and J 10 bases short, with 22 bases between. Here the CDR3 DNA reads TGTGCCAGCTCGGCTAATGACGTAGGGTCAGGGTCACCCCTCCACTTT. It encodes CASSANDVGSGSPLHF. Using reference TRBV18 and TRBJ1-6 for the parts outside the CDR3, the full variable domain is NAGVMQNPRHLVRRRGQEARLRCSPMKGHSHVYWYRQLPEEGLKFMVYLQKENIIDESGMPKERFSAEFPKEGPSILRIQQVVRGDSAAYFCASSANDVGSGSPLHFGNGTRLTVT.

V and J are TRBV6-5 and TRBJ1-1; TRBD1 might be the D (5 bases). The V end lost 0 bases, the J end lost 1 base, and 9 bases lay between the germline ends. Germline values: CDR1 MNHEY, CDR2 SVGAGI. This CDR3 region has 15 residues. The CDR3 bases are TGTGCCAGCAGTTACTCGAGCGGGGCGAACACTGAAGCTTTCTTT. It codes for CASSYSSGANTEAFF.

The rearrangement joins TRBV15 to TRBJ2-1, with D possibly being TRBD1 (6 bases). CDR1 and CDR2 from the germline V gene are LNHNV and YYDKDF (reference sequence). V lost 0 bases to trimming and J lost 5 bases, with 11 bases between them. The CDR3 contains 15 residues. CDR3 residues: CATSRDPGVNNEQFF. DNA of the CDR3: TGTGCCACCAGCAGAGACCCAGGGGTAAACAATGAGCAGTTCTTC.

The chain recombines TRBV5-1 with TRBJ2-1, with 10 bases aligning to TRBD1. This CDR3 contains 16 residues. The V and J ends lost 2 bases and 8 bases, in that order; junction bases with no gene match: 10. In germline, CDR1 is SGHRS, CDR2 YFSETQ. The CDR3 protein is CASSFEPGQGPDEQFF. CDR3 coding DNA: TGCGCCAGCAGCTTTGAGCCGGGACAGGGGCCCGATGAGCAGTTCTTC.

For this clone: At the DNA level, this CDR3 is encoded by other sequences in the same sample as well. The chain carries TRBV7-2 and TRBJ2-5, with D tentatively TRBD2 (5 bases). This CDR3 is built from 14 residues. V was cut by 1 base and J by 3 bases, with 9 bases left in between. Germline V gene lookup returns CDR1 SGHTA and CDR2 FQGNSA. The CDR3 spells CASSLGAGEETQYF. In DNA, the CDR3 is TGTGCCAGCAGCTTAGGGGCGGGTGAAGAGACCCAGTACTTC.

The chain is built from TRBV2 and TRBJ1-2; D is possibly TRBD1 (5 bases). The CDR3 is 14 residues long. Germline V gene data show CDR1 as SNHLY and CDR2 as FYNNEI. Deletions cut 0 bases from V and 5 bases from J, with 10 bases between. The CDR3 DNA reads TGTGCCAGCAGTGAAGCGTTGGCAGGGTATGGCTACACCTTC. It specifies CASSEALAGYGYTF.

The V and J genes are TRBV9 and TRBJ2-1; tentatively, D is TRBD2 (7 bases). V was shortened by 1 base and J by 8 bases, with 25 bases between the two germline ends. This CDR3 region has 18 residues. The germline V gene encodes CDR1 SGDLS and CDR2 YYNGEE. The CDR3 coding sequence is TGTGCCAGCAGCGTACGGGGGGTCCGGGACAAGAGGTTGGATGAGCAGTTCTTC. It codes for CASSVRGVRDKRLDEQFF.

The V and J genes are TRBV4-3 and TRBJ1-2, with TRBD1 as a possible D gene (6 bases). The V end lost 0 bases, the J end lost 4 bases, and 27 bases lay between the germline ends. Germline values: CDR1 LGHNA, CDR2 YSLEER. The CDR3 has 20 residues. The chain's CDR3 is CASSQDYPGGARGLGYGYTF. The CDR3 nucleotides read TGCGCCAGCAGCCAAGATTACCCCGGGGGGGCACGGGGGCTCGGCTATGGCTACACCTTC.

This sequence joins TRBV7-8 and TRBJ2-2; D gene unclear. The CDR3 has 12 amino acids. Per germline, CDR1 SGHVS and CDR2 FQNEAQ. Trimming left V 5 bases short and J 13 bases short, with 14 bases between. In DNA form, the CDR3 reads TGTGCCAGCAGCCAGCCCGGGTTTCGGCTGTTTTTT. Translation: CASSQPGFRLFF.

This chain connects TRBV5-1 to TRBJ1-1, with D unclear. The CDR3 spans 15 residues. Germline V gives CDR1 SGHRS, CDR2 YFSETQ. Trimming removed 0 bases from V and 4 bases from J, with 13 bases in between. CDR3 in amino acids: CASSLVAGPGTEAFF. The CDR3 nucleotides are TGCGCCAGCAGCTTGGTCGCAGGCCCAGGCACTGAAGCTTTCTTT.